These 5 T cell receptor beta chains originate from one sample sequenced in a study of blood T cell repertoires in COVID-19 (dated by TCRdb to about 2020). Library prep was done by the immunoSEQ multiplex PCR assay. TCRdb holds this immuneACCESS table with in-frame rearrangements only. Some clones are missing; in checked studies, unresolved V genes explain under half, and the rest has no known cause. Here the sample has about 160,000 clones; 85% to 90% occur a single time. The biggest ten clones account for approximately 0.6% of the sample. The sequenced material came from peripheral blood. The receptor source for this set is a man aged 60 to 69 with COVID-19, enrolled during active disease.

The chain combines TRBV12-3 or TRBV12-4 with TRBJ1-5, with D unresolved. CDR3 length equals 13 residues. Trimming removed 3 bases from V and 4 bases from J, with 7 bases in between. DNA for the CDR3: TGTGCCAGCAGTTTGAGGGAGAATCAGCCCCAGCATTTT. The encoded protein is CASSLRENQPQHF.

This rearrangement joins TRBV7-2 to TRBJ1-2; no definite D call. In germline, CDR1 is SGHTA, CDR2 FQGNSA. V lost 0 bases and J lost 6, with 11 bases in between. This CDR3 spans 14 amino acids. In nucleotides, the CDR3 is TGTGCCAGCAGCTTAGCCGCGGTAAACAATGGCTACACCTTC. It translates to CASSLAAVNNGYTF. The entire variable domain, with the rest obtained from reference TRBV7-2 and TRBJ1-2, is as follows: GAGVSQSPSNKVTEKGKDVELRCDPISGHTALYWYRQSLGQGLEFLIYFQGNSAPDKSGLPSDRFSAERTGGSVSTLTIQRTQQEDSAVYLCASSLAAVNNGYTFGSGTRLTVV.

The rearrangement uses TRBV3-1 (or the pseudogene TRBV3-2) and TRBJ2-5; D possibly corresponds to TRBD1 (5 bases). Trimming removed 6 bases from V and 3 bases from J, with 17 bases in between. Looked up from germline, CDR1 is LGHDT and CDR2 is YNNKEL (reference sequence). The CDR3 is 15 residues long. CDR3 sequence reads: CASRRGQGLEETQYF. For the CDR3, the DNA is TGTGCCAGCAGACGAGGACAAGGCTTGGAAGAGACCCAGTACTTC.

The genes are TRBV13 and TRBJ2-1, with 12 positions matching TRBD2. J lost 2 bases, V lost 3 bases, and 5 bases had no gene match. The CDR3 is made up of 17 amino acids. Germline-derived CDR1 and CDR2 are PRHDT and FYEKMQ (reference sequence). Here the CDR3 reads CASSLRLAGETYNEQFF. CDR3 in DNA: TGTGCCAGCAGCTTGCGACTAGCGGGAGAAACCTACAATGAGCAGTTCTTC.

V gene TRBV4-3 combines with J gene TRBJ2-1; TRBD1 matches 8 bases. Germline loops: CDR1 LGHNA, CDR2 YSLEER. V was clipped by 2 bases and J by 6 bases; unmatched bases: 21. The CDR3 contains 20 residues. The CDR3 region has the DNA TGCGCCAGCAGCCAACCCAGGCGGGACAGGTGGGACTCGGGCGGCAATGAGCAGTTCTTC. This translates into CASSQPRRDRWDSGGNEQFF.